This is a list of T cell receptor beta chains from one sample in a study of shared clonotypes between healthy human individuals. Clones were read by immunoSEQ multiplex PCR, and TCRdb kept only the in-frame ones, dropping some. The sample includes about 1 million clones, about 77% seen only once; the top ten take over 1.3%. Sequencing was carried out using memory CD4+ T cells sorted from blood. The source is a man aged 18 to 30 in good health. The CDR3 runs from the conserved cysteine through the conserved F or W. The D gene is left open where the match is weak. Clone size is not always given. Where it is, it says once, few, many or a class for expanded clones.

- | TRBJ2-7 | - | TRBV4-1 | CASSQEEAWRGGYEQYF | TGCGCCAGCAGCCAAGAGGAGGCGTGGAGGGGCGGGTACGAGCAGTACTTC
- | TRBJ1-2 | - | TRBV15 | CAASQGYGYTF | TGTGCCGCCAGCCAGGGGTATGGCTACACCTTC
- | TRBJ2-3 | - | TRBV5-1 | CASSLELGRGTDTQYF | TGCGCCAGCAGCTTGGAGTTGGGCAGGGGTACAGATACGCAGTATTTT
few | TRBJ2-3 | TRBD2 | TRBV2 | CASSDLGLAGEGTDTQYF | TGTGCCAGCAGTGACTTGGGGCTAGCGGGGGAAGGGACAGATACGCAGTATTTT
- | TRBJ2-6 | - | TRBV19 | CASSSSGSGANVLTF | TGTGCCAGTTCATCCTCAGGCTCTGGGGCCAACGTCCTGACTTTC
- | TRBJ1-1 | - | TRBV4-3 | CASSQVWGAGEGLGPEAFF | TGCGCCAGCAGCCAAGTGTGGGGAGCAGGGGAGGGACTGGGACCTGAAGCTTTCTTT
- | TRBJ1-5 | TRBD1 | TRBV2 | CASRGQGLSNQPQHF | TGTGCCAGCAGAGGACAGGGTCTTAGCAATCAGCCCCAGCATTTT
once | TRBJ2-7 | - | TRBV19 | CASSISGGLHEQYF | TGTGCCAGTAGTATATCCGGCGGTCTCCACGAGCAGTACTTC
- | TRBJ2-3 | - | TRBV5-1 | CASRYGGSLSTDTQYF | TGCGCCAGCAGGTACGGCGGTTCTCTAAGCACAGATACGCAGTATTTT
- | TRBJ2-1 | TRBD2 | TRBV28 | CASSLWRETYNEQFF | TGTGCCAGCAGTTTATGGCGGGAGACCTACAATGAGCAGTTCTTC
once | TRBJ2-3 | - | TRBV2 | CASMTRDTQYF | TGTGCCAGCATGACCCGGGATACGCAGTATTTT
- | TRBJ1-2 | TRBD1 | TRBV30 | CAWSPDAGGRGGYTF | TGTGCCTGGAGTCCCGATGCAGGGGGGAGAGGTGGCTACACCTTC
few | TRBJ1-1 | - | TRBV30 | CAYQSPVNTEAFF | TGTGCCTACCAGTCGCCAGTGAACACTGAAGCTTTCTTT
- | TRBJ2-7 | - | TRBV29-1 | CSVERMGEQYF | TGCAGCGTTGAACGGATGGGCGAGCAGTACTTC
- | TRBJ1-2 | - | TRBV30 | CAWVGTQRSGYTF | TGTGCCTGGGTCGGGACACAACGGTCGGGCTACACCTTC
- | TRBJ2-6 | TRBD1 | TRBV7-3 | CASRYTGAGANVLTF | TGTGCCAGCAGGTATACAGGGGCTGGGGCCAACGTCCTGACTTTC
- | TRBJ1-5 | TRBD1 | TRBV30 | CACSTGGDQPQHF | TGTGCCTGTTCGACAGGGGGTGATCAGCCCCAGCATTTT
few | TRBJ1-4 | TRBD1 | TRBV2 | CASSAMTGLGEKLFF | TGTGCCAGCAGCGCAATGACAGGGTTAGGCGAAAAACTGTTTTTT
- | TRBJ1-2 | - | TRBV6-4 | CASSGFVGSAQRITF | TGTGCCAGCAGTGGTTTTGTGGGCTCCGCTCAGAGAATAACCTTC
few | TRBJ1-6 | TRBD1 | TRBV5-6 | CASSFFQGVSPLHF | TGTGCCAGCAGCTTTTTTCAGGGGGTTTCACCCCTCCACTTT
- | TRBJ1-1 | - | TRBV7-9 | CASSLPRGDTEAFF | TGTGCCAGCAGTTTACCGCGGGGGGACACTGAAGCTTTCTTT
- | TRBJ2-1 | - | TRBV4-3 | CASSQDRSSYNEQFF | TGCGCCAGCAGCCAAGACCGGAGCTCCTACAATGAGCAGTTCTTC
- | TRBJ1-6 | - | TRBV9 | CASSVVWNSPLHF | TGTGCCAGCAGCGTAGTTTGGAATTCACCCCTCCACTTT
- | TRBJ2-7 | - | TRBV7-8 | CASSAIFKAGHEQYF | TGTGCCAGCAGCGCCATCTTTAAAGCCGGCCACGAGCAGTACTTC
- | TRBJ1-1 | - | TRBV28 | CASSFQDKNTEAFF | TGTGCCAGCAGTTTCCAGGACAAGAACACTGAAGCTTTCTTT
- | TRBJ2-6 | TRBD1 | TRBV4-1 | CASSGQVSSGANVLTF | TGCGCCAGCAGTGGACAGGTGAGCTCTGGGGCCAACGTCCTGACTTTC
- | TRBJ2-7 | TRBD1 | TRBV10-3 | CAISESGTGREQYF | TGTGCCATCAGTGAGTCAGGGACAGGGCGCGAGCAGTACTTC
- | TRBJ2-7 | - | TRBV7-2 | CASSLRYGSPYEQYF | TGTGCCAGCAGCTTGCGTTACGGATCTCCTTACGAGCAGTACTTC
once | TRBJ1-1 | TRBD1 | TRBV7-9 | CASSWRQTGDTEAFF | TGTGCCAGCAGCTGGCGACAAACAGGGGACACTGAAGCTTTCTTT
- | TRBJ2-1 | - | TRBV14 | CASTHIRAEQFF | TGTGCCAGCACCCATATAAGAGCGGAGCAGTTCTTC
- | TRBJ2-5 | - | TRBV9 | CASSVGGRQETQYF | TGTGCCAGCAGCGTAGGGGGGCGACAGGAGACCCAGTACTTC
- | TRBJ2-2 | TRBD2 | TRBV5-6 | CASSQGLAGNTGELFF | TGTGCCAGCAGCCAGGGACTAGCGGGGAACACCGGGGAGCTGTTTTTT
- | TRBJ2-5 | - | TRBV10-3 | CAITPGQTQETQYF | TGTGCCATAACCCCAGGACAGACACAAGAGACCCAGTACTTC
- | TRBJ1-6 | - | TRBV18 | CASSPGGDGNSPLHF | TGTGCCAGCTCACCAGGGGGCGATGGTAATTCACCCCTCCACTTT
- | TRBJ1-6 | - | TRBV19 | CASRTIVGGNNSPLHF | TGTGCCAGTAGAACCATTGTGGGGGGCAATAATTCACCCCTCCACTTT
- | TRBJ1-6 | TRBD1 | TRBV6-1 | CASSDSGQYNSPLHF | TGTGCCAGCAGTGATTCGGGACAGTATAATTCACCCCTCCACTTT
- | TRBJ1-6 | TRBD1 | TRBV6-5 | CASSYSAGGDSPLHF | TGTGCCAGCAGTTACTCGGCAGGGGGCGATTCACCCCTCCACTTT
few | TRBJ1-4 | - | TRBV5-1 | CASSHLGHQTNEKLFF | TGCGCCAGCAGCCACCTCGGACACCAAACTAATGAAAAACTGTTTTTT
- | TRBJ2-6 | - | TRBV7-3 | CASSSPYGPSGANVLTF | TGTGCCAGCAGCTCACCCTATGGACCCTCTGGGGCCAACGTCCTGACTTTC
- | TRBJ1-6 | - | TRBV4-1 | CASSQGPLLADLHF | TGCGCCAGCAGCCAAGGCCCACTATTGGCGGACCTCCACTTT
- | TRBJ1-1 | - | TRBV19 | CASRNRVNTEAFF | TGTGCCAGTAGGAACAGGGTGAACACTGAAGCTTTCTTT
once | TRBJ2-3 | - | TRBV5-6 | CASSVGPAGDTQYF | TGTGCCAGCAGCGTTGGGCCAGCAGGAGATACGCAGTATTTT
once | TRBJ1-2 | TRBD1 | TRBV4-1 | CASSRGQGGYTF | TGCGCCAGCAGCCGAGGACAGGGCGGCTACACCTTC
- | TRBJ2-1 | TRBD2 | TRBV7-9 | CASSFLAGGPDEQFF | TGTGCCAGCAGCTTTCTAGCGGGGGGGCCTGATGAGCAGTTCTTC
- | TRBJ2-1 | TRBD1 | TRBV7-3 | CASSKGQGKTNEQFF | TGTGCCAGCAGCAAGGGACAGGGTAAAACAAATGAGCAGTTCTTC
few | TRBJ2-1 | TRBD2 | TRBV6-6 | CASSYIAGAFYNEQFF | TGTGCCAGCAGTTACATAGCGGGAGCCTTCTACAATGAGCAGTTCTTC
- | TRBJ2-1 | - | TRBV13 | CASSSYRITQYNEQFF | TGTGCCAGCAGCTCCTACAGGATCACCCAGTACAATGAGCAGTTCTTC
- | TRBJ1-2 | TRBD1 | TRBV15 | CATSREGQTTYGYTF | TGTGCCACCAGCAGAGAGGGACAGACCACCTATGGCTACACCTTC
- | TRBJ1-1 | - | TRBV6-1 | CASGRAVTEAFF | TGTGCCAGCGGCCGGGCAGTCACTGAAGCTTTCTTT
- | TRBJ2-3 | TRBD2 | TRBV11-2 | CASSLGRGGADTQYF | TGTGCCAGCAGCTTAGGCCGGGGGGGCGCAGATACGCAGTATTTT
- | TRBJ2-5 | TRBD2 | TRBV9 | CASSVGTSGSGQETQYF | TGTGCCAGCAGCGTCGGGACTAGCGGGAGTGGGCAAGAGACCCAGTACTTC
few | TRBJ1-5 | TRBD1 | TRBV27 | CASSLQGGNQPQHF | TGTGCCAGCAGTTTACAGGGGGGCAATCAGCCCCAGCATTTT
- | TRBJ2-3 | - | TRBV6-1 | CASSGVGGRDTQYF | TGTGCCAGCAGTGGAGTGGGGGGGCGAGATACGCAGTATTTT
- | TRBJ2-6 | - | TRBV18 | CASSLGRQSFSGANVLTF | TGTGCCAGCTCCCTGGGGAGACAGAGCTTCTCTGGGGCCAACGTCCTGACTTTC
- | TRBJ1-2 | - | TRBV28 | CASRAQGYENGYTF | TGTGCCAGCAGAGCTCAGGGGTATGAGAATGGCTACACCTTC
few | TRBJ2-7 | - | TRBV4-2 | CASSQISTSYEQYF | TGTGCCAGCAGCCAAATTTCGACGTCGTACGAGCAGTACTTC
- | TRBJ2-5 | TRBD2 | TRBV7-2 | CASRPGLLRGETQYF | TGTGCCAGCAGGCCGGGACTATTAAGGGGAGAGACCCAGTACTTC
once | TRBJ2-7 | TRBD1 | TRBV5-1 | CASSSGQGAGEQYF | TGCGCCAGCAGCTCGGGACAGGGGGCAGGGGAGCAGTACTTC
- | TRBJ2-7 | - | TRBV28 | CASSRENEQYF | TGTGCCAGCAGTCGGGAGAACGAGCAGTACTTC
few | TRBJ2-5 | - | TRBV6-1 | CASRRPPPEETQYF | TGTGCCAGCCGGCGCCCACCGCCAGAGGAGACCCAGTACTTC